These T cell receptor beta chains were read from a single sample in a study of OX40 agonist ivuxolimab in advanced cancers. The data were produced by immunoSEQ multiplex PCR, yet TCRdb's version contains in-frame clones alone and is incomplete. Of 95,000 to 150,000 clones listed, just over 90% were seen once; the top ten hold about 0.14%. The material sequenced was CD4+ or CD8+ T cells sorted from blood, taken in a trial of the OX40 agonist ivuxolimab. The receptor set was obtained from an adult with an advanced solid tumor such as melanoma, head and neck, liver or kidney cancer. Both conserved end residues are part of each CDR3. Each record gives: V gene, J gene, clone size, D gene, CDR3 protein, CDR3 DNA. The D gene is left open where the match is weak. Size tells how often a clone was seen (once, few, many) or the class of an expanded clone, and some rows leave it out.

TRBV6-1,TRBJ2-7,-,-,CASSMDSRSSGEQYF,TGTGCCAGCAGTATGGACTCCCGTTCCTCAGGGGAGCAGTACTTC
TRBV27,TRBJ2-5,-,-,CASSRPGGQSHF,TGTGCCAGCAGTCGGCCGGGGGGACAGTCACACTTC
TRBV5-8,TRBJ1-5,-,-,CASSLGGGPQHF,TGTGCCAGCAGCTTGGGCGGGGGGCCCCAGCATTTT
TRBV28,TRBJ1-5,once,-,CASTRQKSNQPQHF,TGTGCCAGCACAAGACAGAAGAGCAATCAGCCCCAGCATTTT
TRBV6-6,TRBJ2-3,-,TRBD2,CASRGLAGLTDTQYF,TGTGCCAGCAGGGGACTAGCGGGACTCACAGATACGCAGTATTTT
TRBV28,TRBJ2-5,-,TRBD1,CASSPTVRDRGRETQYF,TGTGCCAGCAGTCCGACGGTCCGGGACAGGGGGCGGGAGACCCAGTACTTC
TRBV7-2,TRBJ1-1,-,TRBD1,CASSLGQNMNTEAFF,TGTGCCAGCAGCTTGGGACAGAACATGAACACTGAAGCTTTCTTT
TRBV6-1,TRBJ1-6,-,-,CASSSGSPYNSPLHF,TGTGCCAGCAGTTCAGGGTCCCCTTATAATTCACCCCTCCACTTT
TRBV9,TRBJ2-3,once,-,CASSVAYGTGTDTQYF,TGTGCCAGCAGCGTAGCTTACGGGACGGGCACAGATACGCAGTATTTT
TRBV5-1,TRBJ2-7,-,TRBD2,CASSFGTSGAYEQYF,TGCGCCAGCAGCTTCGGGACTAGCGGGGCCTACGAGCAGTACTTC
TRBV7-9,TRBJ1-5,-,-,CASSPDGRGSNQPQHF,TGTGCCAGCAGCCCAGATGGGCGGGGCTCAAATCAGCCCCAGCATTTT
TRBV5-1,TRBJ2-7,-,TRBD1,CASSWGQGPYEQYF,TGCGCCAGCAGCTGGGGACAGGGACCCTACGAGCAGTACTTC
TRBV7-3,TRBJ1-1,once,-,CASSLMYYTEAFF,TGTGCCAGCAGCTTAATGTATTACACTGAAGCTTTCTTT
TRBV4-2,TRBJ1-1,-,TRBD1,CASSQALRQGGTEAFF,TGTGCCAGCAGCCAAGCCCTGCGACAGGGGGGCACTGAAGCTTTCTTT
TRBV5-1,TRBJ2-5,-,-,CASTAGTRTQETQYF,TGCGCCAGCACCGCCGGGACGCGTACCCAAGAGACCCAGTACTTC
TRBV5-1,TRBJ2-5,-,-,CASTGSAGWETQYF,TGCGCCAGCACGGGGTCCGCGGGGTGGGAGACCCAGTACTTC